This entry lists 26 T cell receptor beta chains sequenced from one sample in a study of T cells in Graves' hyperthyroidism and ophthalmopathy. Authors of the study amplified TCR beta CDR3 regions from RNA transcripts. The TCR CDR3 was amplified in a first-round RT-PCR using the HTBI primer set. TCRdb called the multiplex PCR reads again in MiXCR, with one record for every CDR3 protein. The sample has approximately 600,000 distinct CDR3 sequences; roughly 20% are singletons. Sequencing was performed on blood. The receptor set was obtained from a man under 40 with Graves' ophthalmopathy.

The sample holds many counts of this clonotype. The rearrangement uses TRBV28 and TRBJ2-1; 10 bases align to TRBD2. The CDR3 loop spans 16 amino acids. V was pared by 6 bases and J by 4 bases, with 9 bases of the junction left unmatched. Germline V gives CDR1 MDHEN, CDR2 SYDVKM. CDR3 in amino acids: CASSPGGAGGYNEQFF. CDR3 coding DNA: TGTGCCAGCAGCCCTGGGGGAGCGGGAGGGTACAATGAGCAGTTCTTC.

This clonotype has a handful of counts. CDR3 loop: CASSLLGTGWAAEQFF. CDR3 nucleotides: TGTGCCAGCAGCTTGTTGGGGACCGGATGGGCGGCTGAGCAGTTCTTC. The gene calls are TRBV5-6 and TRBJ2-1, with D perhaps TRBD1 or TRBD2 (5 bases each). V lost 1 base and J lost 9, with 20 bases in between. The CDR3 contains 16 residues. Germline V lookup: CDR1 SGHDT, CDR2 YYEEEE.

This chain uses TRBV6-4 with TRBJ2-5, with D hard to call. Trimming took off 0 bases at V and 3 bases at J, with 8 bases between the two ends. Germline loops: CDR1 MRHNA, CDR2 SNTAGT. The CDR3 loop spans 14 amino acids. CDR3 bases: TGTGCCAGCAGTGACTCCTATCAGAAAGAGACCCAGTACTTC. Amino acid sequence: CASSDSYQKETQYF.

This sequence joins TRBV27 and TRBJ2-2; D is ambiguous. Trimming removed 4 bases from V and 2 bases from J, with 8 bases in between. The CDR3 runs 14 residues. Germline lookup yields CDR1 MNHEY and CDR2 SMNVEV (reference sequence). The CDR3 DNA is TGTGCCAGCAGTTCTTGGAGAAACACCGGGGAGCTGTTTTTT. It is translated as CASSSWRNTGELFF.

The chain links TRBV29-1 to TRBJ1-2; 8 nucleotides line up with TRBD1. CDR1 is SQVTM and CDR2 is ANQGSEA in the germline V gene. The CDR3 is 12 residues long. After removal of 6 bases from V and 4 bases from J, the junction contained 4 bases not matched to a gene. The CDR3 region is CSVGDRSYGYTF. DNA for the CDR3: TGCAGCGTGGGGGACAGGTCCTATGGCTACACCTTC.

The CDR3 reads CASSTLTDTQYF. The CDR3 bases are TGTGCCAGCAGTACACTCACAGATACGCAGTATTTT. This chain joins TRBV6-2 or TRBV6-3 and TRBJ2-3; D not certain. V was cut by 5 bases and J by 2 bases, with 5 bases left in between. CDR1 MNHEY and CDR2 SVGEGT come from the germline V gene. This CDR3 spans 12 amino acids.

Only a few counts were recorded for this clonotype. This chain joins TRBV19 and TRBJ2-5, with D tentatively TRBD2 (5 bases). The CDR3 loop spans 13 amino acids. V dropped 1 base and J dropped 5 bases, with 8 bases sitting between them. From germline, CDR1 is LNHDA and CDR2 SQIVND (reference sequence). CDR3 nucleotide sequence: TGTGCCAGTAGTATAGCTAGCTTCGAGACCCAGTACTTC. Protein: CASSIASFETQYF.

V usage is TRBV6-1 and J usage is TRBJ1-5; 9 bases are a match to TRBD1. V lost 6 bases, J lost 1 base, and 7 bases stayed unmatched. Per germline, CDR1 MNHNS and CDR2 SASEGT. The length of the CDR3 is 16 residues. CDR3: CASRKQGALSNQPQHF. The CDR3 DNA reads as TGTGCCAGCAGGAAACAGGGGGCTTTGAGCAATCAGCCCCAGCATTTT.

The rearrangement uses TRBV2 and TRBJ1-1; D might be TRBD1 (5 bases). V was cut by 2 bases and J by 7 bases, with 17 bases left in between. Germline-derived CDR1 and CDR2 are SNHLY and FYNNEI. This CDR3 has 15 residues. This chain's CDR3 is CASSELIGGDDEAFF. The CDR3 nucleotides are TGTGCCAGCAGTGAACTGATTGGGGGGGATGATGAAGCTTTCTTT.

The sample holds many counts of this clonotype. The V gene is TRBV27, the J gene TRBJ1-5; D ambiguous. CDR3 length: 15 amino acids. CDR1 and CDR2 (germline): MNHEY, SMNVEV (reference sequence). V shed 11 bases and J shed 0 bases, with 17 bases lying between them. The DNA for the CDR3 is TGTGCCCGCCGACGGAGGTCGGCTAGCAATCAGCCCCAGCATTTT. Protein: CARRRRSASNQPQHF.

The table lists this clonotype with many counts. This chain links TRBV12-3 or TRBV12-4 with TRBJ1-2; no definite D call. The length of the CDR3 is 12 residues. Trimming removed 1 base from V and 8 bases from J, with 8 bases in between. CDR3 sequence (DNA): TGTGCCAGCAGTTTAGGGGGAACCGGCTACACCTTC. Encoded protein: CASSLGGTGYTF.

This clonotype has a handful of counts. The rearrangement links TRBV12-5 to TRBJ2-1; either TRBD1 or TRBD2 may fit D (5 bases each). The V end was cut by 6 bases, the J end by 6 bases, with 9 bases between. CDR3 length equals 12 residues. Germline loops: CDR1 LGHNT, CDR2 FRNRAP. CDR3 sequence (DNA): TGTGCTAGTGGCCCTGGGGGCAATGAGCAGTTCTTC. Its protein is CASGPGGNEQFF.

The V gene is TRBV18, the J gene TRBJ2-3, with TRBD2 matching over 10 bases. V lost 8 bases to trimming and J lost 5 bases; unmatched junction nucleotides: 4. The length of the CDR3 is 13 residues. Germline V gene lookup returns CDR1 KGHSH and CDR2 LQKENI. CDR3 protein: CASPRTSGDTQYF. CDR3 sequence (DNA): TGTGCCAGCCCACGGACTAGCGGAGATACGCAGTATTTT. The variable domain in full, with the rest retrieved from reference TRBV18 and TRBJ2-3, is NAGVMQNPRHLVRRRGQEARLRCSPMKGHSHVYWYRQLPEEGLKFMVYLQKENIIDESGMPKERFSAEFPKEGPSILRIQQVVRGDSAAYFCASPRTSGDTQYFGPGTRLTVL.

The chain carries TRBV2 and TRBJ1-3; D perhaps matches TRBD1 (5 bases). Trimming removed 6 bases from V and 0 bases from J, with 9 bases in between. The length of the CDR3 is 14 residues. Germline CDR1 SNHLY, CDR2 FYNNEI. This CDR3 reads CASRATVSGNTIYF. Here the CDR3 DNA reads TGTGCCAGCAGGGCGACAGTCTCTGGAAACACCATATATTTT.

This chain uses TRBV28 with TRBJ2-3, with TRBD1 matching over 8 bases. Germline loops: CDR1 MDHEN, CDR2 SYDVKM. The CDR3 totals 15 residues. V lost 3 bases and J lost 3; bases outside the gene matches: 5. The CDR3 DNA follows: TGTGCCAGCAGTTTCCCCAGGGGGCGGACAGATACGCAGTATTTT. It encodes CASSFPRGRTDTQYF.

V is TRBV6-2 or TRBV6-3 and J is TRBJ1-2; D may be TRBD1 (5 bases). V lost 0 bases to trimming and J lost 4 bases, with 21 bases between them. This CDR3 comprises 18 residues. Germline assignment: CDR1 MNHEY and CDR2 SVGEGT. CDR3 bases: TGTGCCAGCAGTTACTCGAGCCTGAGACAGCAGTCGGCCTATGGCTACACCTTC. Protein sequence: CASSYSSLRQQSAYGYTF.

This chain links TRBV19 with TRBJ2-3; TRBD2 is a possible D gene (6 bases). CDR1 is LNHDA, CDR2 SQIVND, per germline (reference sequence). Trimming cost V 5 bases and J 5 bases, with 23 bases left between them. The CDR3 spans 17 residues. The CDR3 loop is CASSSSRVRGKRDTQYF. The CDR3 DNA sequence: TGTGCCAGTAGTTCGTCGCGGGTGCGGGGTAAGCGAGATACGCAGTATTTT.

This clonotype was seen a handful of times. The chain joins TRBV7-8 to TRBJ2-7; 8 bases fit TRBD2. V was clipped by 4 bases and J by 3 bases; unmatched bases: 5. Germline CDR1 and CDR2: SGHVS and FQNEAQ. The CDR3 has 14 amino acids. Here the CDR3 reads CASSSVTSDYEQYF. The CDR3 DNA reads as TGTGCCAGCAGCTCTGTGACTAGCGACTACGAGCAGTACTTC.

This clonotype was picked up a small number of times. CDR3 coding DNA: TGTGCCAGCAGTTACTCGGGCAGGGGGCAAGAGACCCAGTACTTC. Amino acids: CASSYSGRGQETQYF. V usage is TRBV6-5 and J usage is TRBJ2-5; 7 positions match TRBD1. Germline trimming cut 0 bases from V and 2 bases from J; bases unmatched to any gene: 3. The CDR3 totals 15 residues. Germline V gene lookup returns CDR1 MNHEY and CDR2 SVGAGI.

In its sample, this clonotype was seen many times. The rearrangement joins TRBV28 to TRBJ1-1, with TRBD1 as a possible D gene (6 bases). V was shortened by 4 bases and J by 4 bases, with 16 bases between the two germline ends. Germline V lookup: CDR1 MDHEN, CDR2 SYDVKM. The CDR3 is 15 amino acids. CDR3 amino acids: CASSWDMGLGTEAFF. The DNA for the CDR3 is TGTGCCAGCAGTTGGGACATGGGGTTAGGCACTGAAGCTTTCTTT.

The V gene is TRBV30, the J gene TRBJ2-1; D gene ambiguous. The CDR3 is made up of 15 amino acids. The V end lost 1 base, the J end lost 0 bases, and 10 bases lay between the germline ends. The germline V gene encodes CDR1 GTSNPN and CDR2 SVGIG (reference sequence). The CDR3 region has the DNA TGTGCCTGGAGTGAGGCAGATAGCTCCTACAATGAGCAGTTCTTC. The encoded protein is CAWSEADSSYNEQFF.

The chain is built from TRBV28 and TRBJ2-1; D gene unclear. The CDR3 runs to 10 residues. Germline assignment: CDR1 MDHEN and CDR2 SYDVKM. Deletions cut 10 bases from V and 10 bases from J, with 11 bases between. CDR3 in DNA: TGTGCCACCCAGGTGGTGGAGCAGTTCTTC. Its translation is CATQVVEQFF.

This clonotype was observed many times. This chain links TRBV7-2 with TRBJ1-4; D unresolved. This CDR3 has 14 residues. Trimming pared 5 bases from V and 2 bases from J, leaving 9 bases between. Germline CDR1 and CDR2: SGHTA and FQGNSA. CDR3 in DNA: TGTGCCAGCAGCCCAAAACCCACTAATGAAAAACTGTTTTTT. Translating gives CASSPKPTNEKLFF.

This clonotype was recorded many times. The J gene is TRBJ2-3, the V gene TRBV2; the D call may be TRBD1 or TRBD2 (5 bases each). V was trimmed by 7 bases and J by 0 bases, leaving 14 bases between them. Germline CDR1 is SNHLY and CDR2 is FYNNEI. CDR3 length: 15 residues. CDR3 coding DNA: TGTGCCAGCACCCGTCGGGGCAGAAGCACAGATACGCAGTATTTT. Translation gives CASTRRGRSTDTQYF.

This clonotype has a count of ten or more. The chain carries TRBV6-2 or TRBV6-3 and TRBJ2-7; D is perhaps TRBD2 (6 bases). The CDR3 extends over 12 amino acids. The V and J ends lost 6 bases and 6 bases respectively, with 12 bases between them. CDR1 is MNHEY and CDR2 is SVGEGT in the germline V gene. DNA for the CDR3: TGTGCCAGCAGCTACACGGGGGTCGAGCAGTACTTC. This codes for CASSYTGVEQYF.

This rearrangement joins TRBV30 to TRBJ2-3; tentatively, D is TRBD1 (6 bases). V was clipped by 2 bases and J by 2 bases, with 20 bases between them. This CDR3 is built from 17 residues. Germline V gene lookup returns CDR1 GTSNPN and CDR2 SVGIG (reference sequence). The CDR3: CAWSFLIGGSLTDTQYF. DNA for the CDR3: TGTGCCTGGAGTTTCCTGATTGGGGGCAGCCTCACAGATACGCAGTATTTT.